Given below is one TCR beta chain in context. Antigen specificity is unknown. This sample is drawn from a study of cytomegalovirus exposure and HLA in healthy donors. Study-level points and caveats: Indistinguishable V segments, including TRBV6-2 and TRBV6-3, were excluded. V- and J-gene trimming in TCR beta was tied to a missense DCLRE1C variant by an analysis performed later. A few chains linked to CMV were shown in vitro to be specific for CMV antigens.

The study ran its PCR with 60 Vbeta and 13 Jbeta primers. Some clones are missing from TCRdb's copy, which holds only in-frame ones; the method was immunoSEQ multiplex PCR. Its clone listing holds approximately 130,000 clones. Germline CDR1 is SNHLY and CDR2 is FYNNEI. V shed 6 bases and J shed 6 bases, with 21 bases lying between them. This CDR3 spans 17 amino acids. The V and J genes are TRBV2 and TRBJ1-6; no clear D. This receptor was taken from a woman between 55 and 75 years old in good health and CMV-seronegative. Specimen: PBMCs. This CDR3 reads CASSLTVSLRVNSPLHF. CDR3 nucleotides: TGTGCCAGCAGCCTCACGGTTTCCTTACGCGTTAATTCACCCCTCCACTTT.